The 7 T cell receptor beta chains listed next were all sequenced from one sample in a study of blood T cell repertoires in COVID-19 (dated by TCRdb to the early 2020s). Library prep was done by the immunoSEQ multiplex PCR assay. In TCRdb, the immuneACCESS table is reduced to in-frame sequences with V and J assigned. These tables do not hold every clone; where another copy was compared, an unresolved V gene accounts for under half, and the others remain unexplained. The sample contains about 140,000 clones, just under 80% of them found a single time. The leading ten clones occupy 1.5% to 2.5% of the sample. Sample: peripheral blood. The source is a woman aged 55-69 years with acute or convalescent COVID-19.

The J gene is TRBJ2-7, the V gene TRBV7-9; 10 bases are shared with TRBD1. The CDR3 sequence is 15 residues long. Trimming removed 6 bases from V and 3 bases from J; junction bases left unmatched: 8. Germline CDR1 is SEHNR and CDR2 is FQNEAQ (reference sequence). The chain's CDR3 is CASSETGGLIYEQYF. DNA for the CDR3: TGTGCCAGCAGTGAGACAGGGGGCCTTATCTACGAGCAGTACTTC.

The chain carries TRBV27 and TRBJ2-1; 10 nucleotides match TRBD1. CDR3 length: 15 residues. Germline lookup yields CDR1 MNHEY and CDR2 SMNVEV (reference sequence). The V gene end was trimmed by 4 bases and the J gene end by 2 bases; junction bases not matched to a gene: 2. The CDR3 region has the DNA TGTGCCAGCAGTTGGGACAGGGGACCCTACAATGAGCAGTTCTTC. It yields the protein CASSWDRGPYNEQFF.

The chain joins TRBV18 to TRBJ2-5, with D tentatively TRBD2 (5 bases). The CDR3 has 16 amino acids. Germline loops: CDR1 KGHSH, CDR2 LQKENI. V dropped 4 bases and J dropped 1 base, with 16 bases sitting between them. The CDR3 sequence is CASSRVRVTFQETQYF. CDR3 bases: TGTGCCAGCTCACGTGTGCGGGTCACCTTCCAAGAGACCCAGTACTTC.

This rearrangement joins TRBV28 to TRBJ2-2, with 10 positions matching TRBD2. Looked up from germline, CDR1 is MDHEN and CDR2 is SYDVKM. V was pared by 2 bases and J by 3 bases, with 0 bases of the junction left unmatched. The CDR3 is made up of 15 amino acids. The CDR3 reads CASSLLAGDTGELFF. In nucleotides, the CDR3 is TGTGCCAGCAGTTTACTAGCGGGAGACACCGGGGAGCTGTTTTTT.

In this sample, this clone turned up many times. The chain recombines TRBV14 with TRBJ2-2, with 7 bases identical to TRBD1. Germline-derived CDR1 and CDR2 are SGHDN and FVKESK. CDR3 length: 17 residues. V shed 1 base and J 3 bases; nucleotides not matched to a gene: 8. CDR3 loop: CASSQVGGASYTGELFF. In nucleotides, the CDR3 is TGTGCCAGCAGCCAAGTAGGGGGCGCTTCGTACACCGGGGAGCTGTTTTTT.

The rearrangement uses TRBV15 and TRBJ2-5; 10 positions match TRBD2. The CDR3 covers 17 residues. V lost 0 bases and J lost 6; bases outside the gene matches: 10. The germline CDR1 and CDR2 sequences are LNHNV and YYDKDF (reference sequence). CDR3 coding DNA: TGTGCCACCAGCAGAGAACTAGCGGGAAACGCCCGGAAGACCCAGTACTTC. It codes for CATSRELAGNARKTQYF.

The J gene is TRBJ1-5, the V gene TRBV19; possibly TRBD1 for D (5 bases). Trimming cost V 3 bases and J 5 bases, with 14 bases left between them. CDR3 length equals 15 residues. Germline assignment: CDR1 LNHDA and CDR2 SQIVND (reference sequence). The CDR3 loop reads CASSMGQGPDQPQHF. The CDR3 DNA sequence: TGTGCCAGTAGTATGGGGCAGGGCCCCGATCAGCCCCAGCATTTT.